This T cell receptor (beta chain) emerged from a study of shared clonotypes between healthy human individuals (TCRdb year 2020). A note on the overall study: Three men and a couple of women, aged 18 to 49 years, made up the cohort. For each donor, CD4 naive and CD4 memory were each given three plates, CD8 naive was given two plates, and CD8 memory was given one plate. Blood TCR repertoires of five healthy adults were deeply sequenced to estimate repertoire size and the extent of clonotype sharing between individuals. To increase sequencing depth and limit assay-specific biases, TCR repertoire library preparation and sequencing were carried out by different laboratories using diverse techniques. Leukapheresis yielded between about 0.85 and 9 billion PBMCs per donor. Points the paper makes about the study in general: Clonotypes shared by all four sorted-subset donors showed higher generation probabilities than non-shared clonotypes. Estimated clonotype richness was generally larger for naive than for memory subsets. The small number of donors limited the genetic and exposure-history diversity represented. Pairwise subsampling indicated that sequencing depth was expected to affect the degree of clonotype sharing among donors. Sharing across several donors was observed for about 5% of naive CD4, 3.5% of naive CD8, about 2.3% of memory CD4, and less than 0.45% of memory CD8 clonotypes. Incomplete sequencing was indicated by rarefaction of sorted-subset datasets, despite the large sequencing depth. Sampling was restricted to blood, and TCR repertoires in tissues likely differ from the TCR repertoires found in blood.

The germline V gene yields MDHEN for CDR1 and SYDVKM for CDR2. V and J lose 7 bases and 2 bases, and a span of 13 bases separates them. The CDR3 contains 14 residues, cysteine and phenylalanine counted. Only the CDR3 region is kept as DNA, spanning 42 bases read in frame from base 1. Details on this clone: Its antigen is unknown. No base quality information exists; no much larger clone differs at one position.

Using the deep immunoSEQ assay, TCR CDR3 regions were amplified from genomic DNA by multiplex PCR. For each cell subset, the extracted genomic DNA was distributed evenly across all wells of several immunoSEQ 96-well plates, and each plate served as one replicate. For sorted subsets, 200 ng of genomic DNA, equivalent to 25,000 to 30,000 T cell genomes, went into each replicate PCR. Purified libraries were measured with a Qubit 3.0 fluorometer, size-checked on a Bioanalyzer 2100, and measured again with the KAPA Library Quantification kit. Each immunoSEQ 96-well plate was sequenced on its own single-read 150-cycle Illumina NextSeq 550 flow cell. As for the original processing: The immunoSEQ output contained only junctional sequences without quality scores, so filtering could not match that applied to full-length reads. To assign V/J genes and CDR3, sequences were annotated against IMGT germline references using PyIR, a Python wrapper for IgBLAST v1.9. Reads were filtered out if the reads had weak V/J assignments (E-value above 1e-6), no CDR3, stop codons, out-of-frame junctions, or ambiguous translated residues. V3J clonotypes were defined as sequences sharing the same inferred V gene, J gene, and CDR3 amino acid sequence. Percentage overlap between repertoires was computed as shared unique clonotypes divided by the size of the smaller repertoire. RTK rarefaction, the Chao1 estimator, and Recon v2.1 estimates of unobserved clonotypes were used to assess repertoire richness. For all TCRbeta clonotypes obtained by the gDNA method from a few donors, generation probabilities were computed with OLGA. TCRdb took over this immuneACCESS table, retaining in-frame rearrangements with V and J assigned. Such tables are incomplete; in checked studies, under half of the missing clones stem from an unresolved V gene, and the remainder is unexplained. That table supplies the V and J calls and clone size; D and trimming were determined from the DNA. The sample table lists 190,000 or so clones, approximately 70% of them with a count of one. Clones ranked in the top ten supply about 10% of the sample.

Donors were healthy HIV-negative adults with no recently reported acute infections or vaccinations. All donors were Caucasian adults living in Nashville, Tennessee, USA. CD4+ T cells were enriched through magnetic negative selection, after which naive cells were positively selected on CD45RA and the remaining negative fraction served as the memory subset. Blood was collected by leukapheresis, and PBMCs were isolated by Ficoll-Histopaque density gradient centrifugation and then cryopreserved in liquid nitrogen vapor phase. Purity and quantity of every magnetically sorted T cell population were checked by analytical flow cytometry. From each sorted fraction, genomic DNA was isolated and quantified by UV absorbance on a Nanodrop 2000c.

Recombination connected TRBV28 to TRBJ2-3; the D gene is not confidently resolved. This TCR was recovered from a man in his thirties or forties in good health. The material sequenced was memory CD4+ T cells sorted from blood. Taken with the paper, the label for cell subset or site translates to: CD45RA-negative fraction. The DNA reads TGTGCCAGCATCCCACAATATACCACAGATACGCAGTATTTT. This sequence encodes CASIPQYTTDTQYF.